A selection of T cell receptor beta chains follows, all from one sample in a study of blood T cell repertoires in COVID-19. Profiling relied on immunoSEQ multiplex PCR, and the TCRdb table lists in-frame clones only, not all of them. This table has about 170,000 clones, around four fifths appearing once. The sequencing sample was made of peripheral blood. These receptors originate from a woman aged 80 or over with acute or convalescent COVID-19. Each CDR3 is given with its conserved first and last residue. The D gene is left open where the match is weak. Size tells how often a clone was seen (once, few, many) or the class of an expanded clone, and some rows leave it out.

>.|15|TRBJ2-3|.|TRBV7-9
CASSPRGSRTDTQYF
TGTGCCAGCAGCCCCAGAGGGAGTAGGACAGATACGCAGTATTTT
>.|14|TRBJ1-2|.|TRBV6-5
CASSYLGAQNGYTF
TGTGCCAGCAGTTACTTGGGGGCGCAGAATGGCTACACCTTC
>.|15|TRBJ2-3|.|TRBV7-9
CASSPPRRTADTQYF
TGTGCCAGCAGCCCTCCCCGGCGGACAGCAGATACGCAGTATTTT
>.|17|TRBJ2-6|.|TRBV27
CASSFIREFSGANVLTF
TGTGCCAGCAGTTTCATTCGAGAGTTCTCTGGGGCCAACGTCCTGACTTTC
>.|14|TRBJ1-5|.|TRBV19
CASSIAGGDWPQHF
TGTGCCAGTAGTATTGCGGGGGGTGATTGGCCCCAGCATTTT
>.|13|TRBJ2-7|TRBD2|TRBV6-5
CASITSGSGEQYF
TGTGCCAGCATTACTAGCGGGAGTGGGGAGCAGTACTTC
>once|15|TRBJ1-4|.|TRBV15
CATSRGRGTNEKLFF
TGTGCCACCAGCAGAGGGCGGGGAACTAATGAAAAACTGTTTTTT
>.|14|TRBJ2-7|.|TRBV5-6
CASSLLSGHYEQYF
TGTGCCAGCAGCTTGCTTAGCGGACACTACGAGCAGTACTTC
>once|12|TRBJ1-2|.|TRBV29-1
CITWTGLGGYTF
TGCATCACCTGGACGGGATTAGGTGGCTACACCTTC
>.|13|TRBJ2-2|.|TRBV5-1
CASSSQGTGELFF
TGCGCCAGCAGCTCCCAGGGCACCGGGGAGCTGTTTTTT